This T cell receptor beta chain is drawn from a study of blood T cell repertoires in COVID-19. Study context: Samples taken during acute and convalescent COVID-19 were collected in the United States, Italy and Spain. PBMCs, B-cell-depleted T cells, or T cells provided the cDNA or gDNA that made up the material.

A few counts support this clone. Sequencing was performed with immunoSEQ multiplex PCR; in TCRdb, only in-frame clones are kept and a portion is missing. The sample gives 130,000 or so clones, around three quarters of which show up once; roughly 10% is in the top ten. V was clipped by 2 bases and J by 2 bases, with 9 bases between them. From germline, CDR1 is LGHDT and CDR2 YNNKEL (reference sequence). This CDR3 has 15 amino acids. The sample comprised peripheral blood. The sequence derives from a human donor in a cohort sampled during active COVID-19. The J gene is TRBJ1-4, the V gene TRBV3-1 (or the pseudogene TRBV3-2); D is unclear. The CDR3 DNA is TGTGCCAGCAGCCAATCTATTTGGACTAATGAAAAACTGTTTTTT. Its translation is CASSQSIWTNEKLFF.